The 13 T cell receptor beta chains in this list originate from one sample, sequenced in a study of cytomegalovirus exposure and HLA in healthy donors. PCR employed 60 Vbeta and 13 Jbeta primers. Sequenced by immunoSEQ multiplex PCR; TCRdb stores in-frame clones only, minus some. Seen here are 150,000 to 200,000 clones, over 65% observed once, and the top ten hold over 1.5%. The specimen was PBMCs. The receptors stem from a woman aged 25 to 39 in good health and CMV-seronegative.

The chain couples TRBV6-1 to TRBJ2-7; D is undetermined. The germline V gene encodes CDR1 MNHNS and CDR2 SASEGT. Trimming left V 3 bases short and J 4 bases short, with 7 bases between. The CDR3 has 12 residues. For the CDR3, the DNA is TGTGCCAGCAGTGATATAGAGTACGAGCAGTACTTC. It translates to CASSDIEYEQYF.

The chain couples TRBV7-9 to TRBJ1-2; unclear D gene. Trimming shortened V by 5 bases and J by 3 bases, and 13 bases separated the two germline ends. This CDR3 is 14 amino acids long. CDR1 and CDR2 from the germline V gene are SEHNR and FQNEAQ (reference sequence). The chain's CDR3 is CASSLPLLYYGYTF. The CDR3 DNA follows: TGTGCCAGCAGCCTCCCCCTCCTTTACTATGGCTACACCTTC. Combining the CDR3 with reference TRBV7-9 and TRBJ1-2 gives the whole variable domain DTGVSQNPRHKITKRGQNVTFRCDPISEHNRLYWYRQTLGQGPEFLTYFQNEAQLEKSRLLSDRFSAERPKGSFSTLEIQRTEQGDSAMYLCASSLPLLYYGYTFGSGTRLTVV.

CDR3 in DNA: TGTGCCAGCAGTGAAGCGAGACTAGCCAGTACCACCGGGGAGCTGTTTTTT. It translates to CASSEARLASTTGELFF. The gene calls are TRBV2 and TRBJ2-2, with 7 bases identical to TRBD2. V shed 0 bases and J 4 bases; nucleotides not matched to a gene: 8. The CDR3 has 17 residues. CDR1 SNHLY and CDR2 FYNNEI come from the germline V gene.

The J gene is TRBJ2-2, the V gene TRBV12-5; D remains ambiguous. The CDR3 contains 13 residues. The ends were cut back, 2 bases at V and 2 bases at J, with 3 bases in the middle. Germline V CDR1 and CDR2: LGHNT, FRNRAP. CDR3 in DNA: TGTGCTAGTGGTTTGTCTAACACCGGGGAGCTGTTTTTT. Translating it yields CASGLSNTGELFF.

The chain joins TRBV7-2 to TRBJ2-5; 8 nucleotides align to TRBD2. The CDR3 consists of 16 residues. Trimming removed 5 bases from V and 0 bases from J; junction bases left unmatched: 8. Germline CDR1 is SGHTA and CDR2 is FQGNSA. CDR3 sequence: CASSPGLALYQETQYF. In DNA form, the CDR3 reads TGTGCCAGCAGCCCTGGACTAGCTCTCTACCAAGAGACCCAGTACTTC.

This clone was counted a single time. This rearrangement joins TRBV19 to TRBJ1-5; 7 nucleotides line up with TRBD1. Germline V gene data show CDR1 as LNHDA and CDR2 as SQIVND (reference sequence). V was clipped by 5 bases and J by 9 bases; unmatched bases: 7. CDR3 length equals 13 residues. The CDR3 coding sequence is TGTGCCAGTAGTCTGGGGACAGCTGGGCCCCAGCATTTT. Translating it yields CASSLGTAGPQHF.

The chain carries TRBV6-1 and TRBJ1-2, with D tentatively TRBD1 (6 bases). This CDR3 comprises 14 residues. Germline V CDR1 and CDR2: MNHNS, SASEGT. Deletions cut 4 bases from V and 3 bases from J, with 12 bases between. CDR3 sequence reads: CASSVRTADYGYTF. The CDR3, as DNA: TGTGCCAGCAGTGTCAGGACAGCGGACTATGGCTACACCTTC.

The CDR3 bases are TGTGCCAGCAGTGAAGCGCAGTTTAAGTACTTC. Protein sequence: CASSEAQFKYF. The chain joins TRBV2 to TRBJ2-5, with D hard to call. The CDR3 runs 11 residues. Germline V gene sequence: CDR1 SNHLY, CDR2 FYNNEI. The V end lost 0 bases, the J end lost 12 bases, and 8 bases lay between the germline ends.

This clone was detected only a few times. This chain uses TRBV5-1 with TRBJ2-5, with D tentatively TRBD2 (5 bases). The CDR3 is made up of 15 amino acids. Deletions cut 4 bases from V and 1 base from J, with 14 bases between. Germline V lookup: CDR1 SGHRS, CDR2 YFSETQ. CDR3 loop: CASSAIEGFQETQYF. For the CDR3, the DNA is TGCGCCAGCAGCGCAATCGAGGGCTTCCAAGAGACCCAGTACTTC.

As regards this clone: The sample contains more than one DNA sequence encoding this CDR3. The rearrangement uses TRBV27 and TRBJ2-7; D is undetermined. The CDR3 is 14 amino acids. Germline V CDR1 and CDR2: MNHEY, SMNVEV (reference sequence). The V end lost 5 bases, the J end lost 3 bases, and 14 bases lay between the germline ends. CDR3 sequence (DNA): TGTGCCAGCAGTGTACACAACGCCATCTACGAGCAGTACTTC. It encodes CASSVHNAIYEQYF.

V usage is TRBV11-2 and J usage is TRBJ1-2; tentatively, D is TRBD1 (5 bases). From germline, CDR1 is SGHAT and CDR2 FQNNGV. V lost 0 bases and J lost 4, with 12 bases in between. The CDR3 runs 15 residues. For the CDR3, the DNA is TGTGCCAGCAGCTTAGACGACAGACAGACCTATGGCTACACCTTC. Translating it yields CASSLDDRQTYGYTF.

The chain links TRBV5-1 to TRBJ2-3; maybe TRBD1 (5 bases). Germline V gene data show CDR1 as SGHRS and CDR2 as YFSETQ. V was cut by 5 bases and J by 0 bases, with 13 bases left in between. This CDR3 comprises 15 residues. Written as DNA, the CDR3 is TGCGCCAGCAGGAGACAGCCAACTAGCACAGATACGCAGTATTTT. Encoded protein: CASRRQPTSTDTQYF.

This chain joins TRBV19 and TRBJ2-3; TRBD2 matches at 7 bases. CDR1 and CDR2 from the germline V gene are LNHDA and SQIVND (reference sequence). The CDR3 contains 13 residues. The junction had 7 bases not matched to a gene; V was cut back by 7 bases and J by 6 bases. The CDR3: CASKGTIGDTQYF. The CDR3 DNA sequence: TGTGCCAGTAAAGGGACTATAGGGGATACGCAGTATTTT.